Below are 31 T cell receptor beta chains sequenced from a single sample in a study of T-cell memory formation after mild COVID-19. In TCRdb, the 5' RACE reads were re-called with MiXCR into one record per CDR3 protein. The table lists a few hundred thousand distinct CDR3 sequences, 8% to 9.5% of them singletons. Sequencing was carried out using PBMCs or a T cell subset sorted from them (not recorded which). These TCRs come from a man between 18 and 35 years old who had mild COVID-19 (a few samples of this study predate the infection). Cell type and time point are not known.

In its sample, this clonotype was seen many times. V usage is TRBV12-3 or TRBV12-4 and J usage is TRBJ2-1; 7 positions agree with TRBD1. The CDR3 is 12 residues long. V was clipped by 8 bases and J by 9 bases; unmatched bases: 7. The CDR3 spells CASHRDSGEQFF. CDR3 nucleotide sequence: TGTGCCAGCCACCGGGACAGTGGTGAGCAGTTCTTC.

The CDR3 bases are TGTGCCAGCAGCCGAGCAGCCACAGGGGGCGTAGAGAATGGCTACACCTTC. It is translated as CASSRAATGGVENGYTF. The J gene is TRBJ1-2, the V gene TRBV4-2, with 9 bases fitting TRBD1. Unmatched junction bases numbered 15, after V lost 4 bases and J lost 6 bases. Per germline, CDR1 LGHNA and CDR2 YNFKEQ. The CDR3 is 17 residues long.

The gene calls are TRBV10-3 and TRBJ1-1; D unresolved. Trimming removed 6 bases at V and 8 bases at J, with 16 bases between. The germline V gene encodes CDR1 ENHRY and CDR2 SYGVKD. The CDR3 contains 13 residues. The CDR3: CAISPRLSDEAFF. The CDR3 nucleotides are TGTGCCATCAGCCCCCGTTTGTCCGACGAAGCTTTCTTT.

Ten or more counts support this clonotype. The genes are TRBV6-6 and TRBJ2-2; D unresolved. V was trimmed by 5 bases and J by 8 bases, leaving 9 bases between them. CDR1 is MNHNY and CDR2 is SVGAGI in the germline V gene (reference sequence). The CDR3 spans 12 residues. This CDR3 reads CASSVNPGELFF. The CDR3 bases are TGTGCCAGCAGTGTTAACCCGGGGGAGCTGTTTTTT.

This chain uses TRBV7-9 with TRBJ1-6, with D maybe TRBD1 (5 bases). This CDR3 is 16 amino acids long. Trimming took 7 bases from V and 7 from J, leaving 20 bases between them. Germline V gene lookup returns CDR1 SEHNR and CDR2 FQNEAQ (reference sequence). The CDR3 sequence: CASTDLGGEENSPLHF. In DNA form, the CDR3 reads TGTGCCAGCACCGATCTGGGGGGTGAAGAAAATTCACCCCTCCACTTT.

This clonotype turned up a few times. The rearrangement links TRBV9 to TRBJ1-1, with TRBD1 matching over 7 bases. Germline V lookup: CDR1 SGDLS, CDR2 YYNGEE. V was clipped by 0 bases and J by 7 bases; unmatched bases: 6. The CDR3 sequence is 14 residues long. CDR3: CASSVVEGASEAFF. CDR3 nucleotides: TGTGCCAGCAGCGTAGTGGAGGGGGCCAGTGAAGCTTTCTTT.

The DNA for the CDR3 is TGTGCCAGCAGCCCCGCCGGAGGTCAGCCCCAGCATTTT. Translation gives CASSPAGGQPQHF. This chain connects TRBV3-1 to TRBJ1-5; no clear D. From germline, CDR1 is LGHDT and CDR2 YNNKEL (reference sequence). V was cut by 4 bases and J by 6 bases, with 10 bases left in between. The CDR3 contains 13 residues.

The chain is built from TRBV20-1 and TRBJ1-1, with a possible D match to TRBD1 (5 bases). CDR1 is DFQATT, CDR2 SNEGSKA, per germline (reference sequence). V was cut by 3 bases and J by 1 base, with 12 bases left in between. The CDR3 sequence is 14 residues long. The chain's CDR3 is CSARSGIENTEAFF. The CDR3 coding sequence is TGCAGTGCTAGGTCAGGGATCGAGAACACTGAAGCTTTCTTT.

There are a few counts of this clonotype. This sequence joins TRBV12-3 or TRBV12-4 and TRBJ2-1; TRBD1 matches 11 bases. This CDR3 comprises 16 residues. V was clipped by 7 bases and J by 8 bases; unmatched bases: 13. As DNA, the CDR3 is TGTGCCAGCAAAAATTTAGTTCGGACAGGGGGCGATGAGCAGTTCTTC. It translates to CASKNLVRTGGDEQFF.

This clonotype was seen more than once but under ten times. This rearrangement joins TRBV11-2 to TRBJ1-1, with D tentatively TRBD1 (5 bases). The V end was cut by 3 bases, the J end by 3 bases, with 11 bases between. From germline, CDR1 is SGHAT and CDR2 FQNNGV. This CDR3 spans 14 amino acids. CDR3 sequence reads: CASSFRGTDTEAFF. As DNA, the CDR3 is TGTGCCAGCAGCTTTCGGGGGACTGACACTGAAGCTTTCTTT. Using reference TRBV11-2 and TRBJ1-1 for the parts outside the CDR3, the full variable domain is EAGVAQSPRYKIIEKRQSVAFWCNPISGHATLYWYQQILGQGPKLLIQFQNNGVVDDSQLPKDRFSAERLKGVDSTLKIQPAKLEDSAVYLCASSFRGTDTEAFFGQGTRLTVV.

This clonotype was recorded at least ten times. V usage is TRBV7-9 and J usage is TRBJ1-1; a weak D match, TRBD1 (6 bases). Trimming stripped 2 bases from V and 5 bases from J, with 18 bases between. The CDR3 spans 16 residues. Germline assignment: CDR1 SEHNR and CDR2 FQNEAQ (reference sequence). In DNA, the CDR3 is TGTGCCAGCAGCTTATTGGCAGGGGCCCCTGGGACTGAAGCTTTCTTT. It translates to CASSLLAGAPGTEAFF.

This clonotype was observed a few times. The chain is built from TRBV6-2 or TRBV6-3 and TRBJ2-1; D not certain. Germline V gene data show CDR1 as MNHEY and CDR2 as SVGEGT. V was cut by 2 bases and J by 6 bases, with 8 bases left in between. The CDR3 covers 13 residues. CDR3 in DNA: TGTGCCAGCAGTTACGGGCAGCGCAATGAGCAGTTCTTC. This translates into CASSYGQRNEQFF.

The chain has TRBV19 and TRBJ1-5, with 10 bases aligning to TRBD1. Germline V lookup: CDR1 LNHDA, CDR2 SQIVND (reference sequence). V gave up 5 bases and J gave up 2 bases; unmatched junction bases: 3. This CDR3 is built from 15 residues. Here the CDR3 reads CASSRTGGGNQPQHF. Written as DNA, the CDR3 is TGTGCCAGTAGTCGGACAGGGGGAGGCAATCAGCCCCAGCATTTT.

The V and J genes are TRBV6-4 and TRBJ2-1, with 9 nucleotides matching TRBD2. Trimming took 1 base from V and 10 from J; bases not matched to a gene: 8. CDR1 and CDR2 from the germline V gene are MRHNA and SNTAGT. The CDR3 length is 15 residues. The CDR3 reads CASSDWSGGLREQFF. DNA for the CDR3: TGTGCCAGCAGTGACTGGAGCGGGGGGCTCAGGGAGCAGTTCTTC.

Only a few counts were recorded for this clonotype. The chain joins TRBV25-1 to TRBJ2-1; TRBD2 might be the D (5 bases). This CDR3 has 15 residues. V gave up 1 base and J gave up 8 bases, with 15 bases separating them. CDR1 MGHDK and CDR2 SYGVNS come from the germline V gene. This CDR3 reads CASSELGRTVDEQFF. CDR3 bases: TGTGCCAGCAGTGAATTAGGGCGGACTGTGGATGAGCAGTTCTTC.

The CDR3 nucleotides read TGTGCCAGCAGCTCAGTGGGGATGAACACTGAAGCTTTCTTT. Its translation: CASSSVGMNTEAFF. The chain recombines TRBV6-1 with TRBJ1-1; D call uncertain. Trimming removed 6 bases at V and 0 bases at J, with 11 bases between. In germline, CDR1 is MNHNS, CDR2 SASEGT. The CDR3 has 14 amino acids.

V gene TRBV11-1 combines with J gene TRBJ1-2; D perhaps matches TRBD1 (6 bases). This CDR3 region has 14 residues. The ends were cut back, 5 bases at V and 2 bases at J, with 12 bases in the middle. The germline V gene encodes CDR1 SGHAT and CDR2 FQDESV (reference sequence). DNA of the CDR3: TGTGCCAGCAGCGAGGACAGATCGAACTATGGCTACACCTTC. This translates into CASSEDRSNYGYTF.

The table lists this clonotype with many counts. The rearrangement joins TRBV5-1 to TRBJ1-1; 7 bases map to TRBD1. Germline V lookup: CDR1 SGHRS, CDR2 YFSETQ. The CDR3 totals 15 residues. The J segment lost 7 bases and the V segment lost 4 bases, leaving 13 bases of the junction unmatched. The DNA for the CDR3 is TGCGCCAGCAGCCCTAGGGGGCAGGGAGCCTATGAAGCTTTCTTT. This sequence encodes CASSPRGQGAYEAFF.

The chain recombines TRBV10-3 with TRBJ2-3; unclear D gene. The CDR3 sequence is 12 residues long. Trimming shortened V by 2 bases and J by 2 bases, and 2 bases separated the two germline ends. Per the germline V gene, CDR1 is ENHRY and CDR2 is SYGVKD. The CDR3 loop is CAISENTDTQYF. The DNA of the CDR3 is TGTGCCATCAGTGAGAACACAGATACGCAGTATTTT.

This clonotype has ten or more counts. The V gene is TRBV5-1, the J gene TRBJ2-5, with TRBD1 matching over 9 bases. V shed 4 bases, J shed 2 bases, and the junction held 3 bases outside the gene matches. The germline V gene has CDR1 SGHRS and CDR2 YFSETQ. The CDR3 sequence is 14 residues long. The CDR3 DNA reads as TGCGCCAGCAGCATCGGACAGGGGCAAGAGACCCAGTACTTC. It encodes CASSIGQGQETQYF.

The V gene is TRBV7-9, the J gene TRBJ2-1, with a tentative D call TRBD2 (6 bases). The CDR3 has 14 residues. Germline CDR1 and CDR2: SEHNR and FQNEAQ (reference sequence). The V end was cut by 1 base, the J end by 8 bases, with 12 bases between. CDR3 nucleotides: TGTGCCAGCAGCTTAGGGGGGGTCACCCATGAGCAGTTCTTC. It encodes CASSLGGVTHEQFF.

The chain is built from TRBV11-2 and TRBJ2-5; the match to TRBD2 covers 8 bases. The CDR3 runs to 16 residues. Losses at the gene ends were 3 bases for V and 3 bases for J; bases not matched to a gene: 9. Germline V CDR1 and CDR2: SGHAT, FQNNGV. The CDR3 nucleotides are TGTGCCAGCAGCTTCGAGGAGCGGGGGCCCAAAGAGACCCAGTACTTC. Translated: CASSFEERGPKETQYF.

This clonotype was counted ten times or more. The V call is TRBV20-1, the J call TRBJ1-5; D is unresolved. Germline CDR1 is DFQATT and CDR2 is SNEGSKA (reference sequence). This CDR3 comprises 12 residues. Trimming removed 4 bases from V and 0 bases from J, with 4 bases in between. The CDR3 region is CSATPSNQPQHF. DNA of the CDR3: TGCAGTGCTACCCCTAGCAATCAGCCCCAGCATTTT.

J is TRBJ1-2 and V is TRBV7-2, with D hard to call. The CDR3 sequence is 13 residues long. Trimming stripped 5 bases from V and 6 bases from J, with 13 bases between. From germline, CDR1 is SGHTA and CDR2 FQGNSA. CDR3 region: CASSQAGQNGYTF. CDR3 bases: TGTGCCAGCAGCCAGGCCGGGCAGAATGGCTACACCTTC. Full variable domain (missing parts from reference TRBV7-2 and TRBJ1-2): GAGVSQSPSNKVTEKGKDVELRCDPISGHTALYWYRQSLGQGLEFLIYFQGNSAPDKSGLPSDRFSAERTGGSVSTLTIQRTQQEDSAVYLCASSQAGQNGYTFGSGTRLTVV.

This chain joins TRBV5-1 and TRBJ2-1; 14 nucleotides line up with TRBD2. Germline V gives CDR1 SGHRS, CDR2 YFSETQ. Trimming at V came to 0 bases and at J to 2 bases, leaving 4 bases not matched to a gene. The CDR3 totals 18 residues. CDR3 region: CASSLDPTSGGAYNEQFF. In DNA, the CDR3 is TGCGCCAGCAGCTTGGACCCGACTAGCGGGGGGGCCTACAATGAGCAGTTCTTC.

This chain joins TRBV10-3 and TRBJ1-2; D not certain. Deletions cut 3 bases from V and 3 bases from J, with 8 bases between. There are 13 residues in the CDR3. Per germline, CDR1 ENHRY and CDR2 SYGVKD. The CDR3 coding sequence is TGTGCCATCAGTGACCTGGGCGACTATGGCTACACCTTC. Amino acid sequence: CAISDLGDYGYTF.

The chain links TRBV19 to TRBJ1-5; D unclear. Trimming shortened V by 6 bases and J by 0 bases, and 21 bases separated the two germline ends. Germline loops: CDR1 LNHDA, CDR2 SQIVND (reference sequence). The CDR3 runs to 18 residues. The CDR3 region is CASRYGKAVGYSNQPQHF. CDR3 DNA: TGTGCCAGTAGGTACGGAAAGGCCGTGGGGTATAGCAATCAGCCCCAGCATTTT.

This clonotype was seen more than once but under ten times. This sequence joins TRBV12-3 or TRBV12-4 and TRBJ1-1; 7 nucleotides agree with TRBD1. The CDR3 runs to 16 residues. V lost 5 bases to trimming and J lost 1 base; unmatched junction nucleotides: 10. The CDR3 DNA sequence: TGTGCCAGCAGTCCCCGCGGAGGGGGCCGGAACACTGAAGCTTTCTTT. The encoded protein is CASSPRGGGRNTEAFF.

This clonotype came up a few times. The J gene is TRBJ2-2, the V gene TRBV9; D not certain. V lost 0 bases to trimming and J lost 6 bases, with 9 bases between them. CDR3 size: 14 residues. Per the germline V gene, CDR1 is SGDLS and CDR2 is YYNGEE. CDR3 in DNA: TGTGCCAGCAGCGTAGATGTGGGGTCCGGGGAGCTGTTTTTT. Encoded protein: CASSVDVGSGELFF.

On this clonotype itself: A read error may produce the germline difference seen at one junction end. This chain joins TRBV9 and TRBJ2-5, with D unclear. Germline V gene sequence: CDR1 SGDLS, CDR2 YYNGEE. The CDR3 runs 10 residues. The CDR3: CASLLESQYF. The CDR3 DNA sequence: TGTGCCAGCTTGCTAGAGTCCCAGTACTTC. Full variable domain (rest looked up from reference TRBV9 and TRBJ2-5): DSGVTQTPKHLITATGQRVTLRCSPRSGDLSVYWYQQSLDQGLQFLIQYYNGEERAKGNILERFSAQQFPDLHSELNLSSLELGDSALYFCASLLESQYFGPGTRLLVL.

This clonotype was counted ten times or more. This chain links TRBV20-1 with TRBJ2-1, with 7 bases lining up with TRBD2. Germline assignment: CDR1 DFQATT and CDR2 SNEGSKA (reference sequence). J lost 9 bases, V lost 5 bases, and 13 bases had no gene match. The CDR3 length is 14 residues. The CDR3 sequence: CSADRAGSVGEQFF. The CDR3 coding sequence is TGCAGTGCTGATAGAGCGGGGTCGGTCGGTGAGCAGTTCTTC.